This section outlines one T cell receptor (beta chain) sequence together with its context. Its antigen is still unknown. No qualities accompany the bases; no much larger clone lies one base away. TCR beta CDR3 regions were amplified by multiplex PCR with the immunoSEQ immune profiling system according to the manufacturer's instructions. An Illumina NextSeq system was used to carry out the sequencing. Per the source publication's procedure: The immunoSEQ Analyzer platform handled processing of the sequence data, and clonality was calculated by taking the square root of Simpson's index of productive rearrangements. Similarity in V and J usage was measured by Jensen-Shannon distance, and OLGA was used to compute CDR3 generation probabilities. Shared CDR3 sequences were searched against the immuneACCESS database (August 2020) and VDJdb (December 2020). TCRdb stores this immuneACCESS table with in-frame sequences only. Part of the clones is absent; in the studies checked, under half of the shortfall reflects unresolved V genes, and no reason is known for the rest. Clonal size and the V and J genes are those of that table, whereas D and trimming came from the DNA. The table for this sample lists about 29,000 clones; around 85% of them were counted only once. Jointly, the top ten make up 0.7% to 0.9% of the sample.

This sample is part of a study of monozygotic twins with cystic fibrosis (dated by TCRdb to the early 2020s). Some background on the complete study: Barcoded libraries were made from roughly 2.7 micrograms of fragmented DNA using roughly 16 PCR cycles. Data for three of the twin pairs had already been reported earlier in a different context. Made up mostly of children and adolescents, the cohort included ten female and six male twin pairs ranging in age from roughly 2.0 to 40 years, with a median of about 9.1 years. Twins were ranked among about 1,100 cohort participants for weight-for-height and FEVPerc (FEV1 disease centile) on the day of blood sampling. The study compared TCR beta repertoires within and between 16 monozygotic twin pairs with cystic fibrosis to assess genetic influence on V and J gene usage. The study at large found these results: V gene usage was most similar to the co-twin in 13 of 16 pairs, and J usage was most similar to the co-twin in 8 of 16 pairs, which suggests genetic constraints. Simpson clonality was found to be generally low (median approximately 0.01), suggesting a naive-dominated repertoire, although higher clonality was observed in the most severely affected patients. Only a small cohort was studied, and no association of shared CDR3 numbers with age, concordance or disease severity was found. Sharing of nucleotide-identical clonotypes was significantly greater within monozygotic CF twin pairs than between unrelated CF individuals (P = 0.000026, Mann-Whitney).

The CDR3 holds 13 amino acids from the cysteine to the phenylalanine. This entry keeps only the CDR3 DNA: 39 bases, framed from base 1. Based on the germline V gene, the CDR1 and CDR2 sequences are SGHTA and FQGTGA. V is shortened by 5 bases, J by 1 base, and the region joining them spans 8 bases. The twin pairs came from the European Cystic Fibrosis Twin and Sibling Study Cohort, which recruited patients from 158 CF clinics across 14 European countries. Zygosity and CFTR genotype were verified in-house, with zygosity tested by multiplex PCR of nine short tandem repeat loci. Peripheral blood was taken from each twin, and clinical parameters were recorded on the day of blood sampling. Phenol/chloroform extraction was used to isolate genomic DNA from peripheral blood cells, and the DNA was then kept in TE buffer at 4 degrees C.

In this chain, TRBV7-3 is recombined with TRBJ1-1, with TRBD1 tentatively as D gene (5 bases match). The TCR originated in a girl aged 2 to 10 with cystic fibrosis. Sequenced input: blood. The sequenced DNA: TGTGCCAGCAGCCCCAGGGCGAACACTGAAGCTTTCTTT. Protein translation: CASSPRANTEAFF. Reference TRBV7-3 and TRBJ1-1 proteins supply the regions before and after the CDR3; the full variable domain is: GAGVSQTPSNKVTEKGKYVELRCDPISGHTALYWYRQSLGQGPEFLIYFQGTGAADDSGLPNDRFFAVRPEGSVSTLKIQRTERGDSAVYLCASSPRANTEAFFGQGTRLTVV.